Listed below are T cell receptor beta chains from one sample, sequenced in a study of cytomegalovirus exposure and HLA in healthy donors. Method: immunoSEQ multiplex PCR; TCRdb's copy keeps in-frame clones and lacks some. The sample has 110,000 or so clones, 60% to 80% seen once. What was sequenced was PBMCs. These receptor sequences come from a man aged 45-65 years in good health and CMV-seropositive. Both conserved end residues are part of each CDR3. D genes are given only for firm matches. The listing skips clone size in some rows; elsewhere it reads once, few, many or a size class.

V gene,D gene,clone size,J gene,CDR3 DNA,CDR3 protein
TRBV5-1,TRBD1,-,TRBJ2-7,TGCGCCAGCAGCTTGGCGCAGGGGGCGGGATACGAGCAGTACTTC,CASSLAQGAGYEQYF
TRBV2,TRBD2,-,TRBJ2-7,TGTGCCAGCATGTGGACTAGCGTCTCCTACGAGCAGTACTTC,CASMWTSVSYEQYF
TRBV9,TRBD1,-,TRBJ1-2,TGTGCCAGCAGCCCTCTAGCCCAGGACAGGGGGAGGGACTATGGCTACACCTTC,CASSPLAQDRGRDYGYTF
TRBV6-5,-,-,TRBJ1-4,TGTGCCAGCAGTTACTCGAGGGGGGGGAATGAAAAACTGTTTTTT,CASSYSRGGNEKLFF
TRBV11-2,-,-,TRBJ1-1,TGTGCCAGCCGGGGGGGTCCAGGGAACACTGAAGCTTTCTTT,CASRGGPGNTEAFF
TRBV6-5,TRBD1,few,TRBJ2-2,TGTGCCAGCAGTTACTTTGACAGGGAAAGGGGGGAGCTGTTTTTT,CASSYFDRERGELFF
TRBV6-1,TRBD1,-,TRBJ2-7,TGTGCCAGCAGGGCAGGACAGGGGTTCAACGAGCAGTACTTC,CASRAGQGFNEQYF
TRBV4-3,-,-,TRBJ2-3,TGCGCCAGCAGCCAAGGTCCGAGGTCTTCGGGAACAGATACGCAGTATTTT,CASSQGPRSSGTDTQYF
TRBV29-1,-,few,TRBJ1-2,TGCAGCGCCCCACAGGGATTCGGTGGCTACACCTTC,CSAPQGFGGYTF
TRBV5-1,TRBD2,-,TRBJ2-3,TGCGCCAGCAGCTTGGGGGAAGCGGGGGGCACAGATACGCAGTATTTT,CASSLGEAGGTDTQYF
TRBV7-2,-,-,TRBJ1-2,TGTGCCAGCAGCTTGGCACGGGAGGCTATCAGCTACACCTTC,CASSLAREAISYTF
TRBV5-1,-,-,TRBJ1-2,TGCGCCAGCAGCGGCGACGGGGGAGGGTCATATGGCTACACCTTC,CASSGDGGGSYGYTF
TRBV28,-,-,TRBJ2-7,TGTGCCAGCCATTCCCCGGGACTCCCCAGACACTCCTACGAGCAGTACTTC,CASHSPGLPRHSYEQYF
TRBV7-2,TRBD2,-,TRBJ2-3,TGTGCCAGCAGCTTAATCCTGGGACTAGCTGACAGCCGAGATACGCAGTATTTT,CASSLILGLADSRDTQYF
TRBV11-2,TRBD1,-,TRBJ1-6,TGTGCCAGCAGCTGGGAGACAGGGGGGTATTCACCCCTCCACTTT,CASSWETGGYSPLHF
TRBV14,TRBD2,-,TRBJ2-1,TGTGCCAGCAGCCAAGAAGTGACTAGCGGGTTAAGCTCCTACAATGAGCAGTTCTTC,CASSQEVTSGLSSYNEQFF
TRBV7-2,TRBD2,few,TRBJ2-3,TGTGCCAGCAGCCTTACTAGCGGGGGGGCCCCGAGCACAGATACGCAGTATTTT,CASSLTSGGAPSTDTQYF
TRBV18,TRBD2,-,TRBJ2-1,TGTGCCAGCTCACCCCAGCGGGGGATCTACAATGAGCAGTTCTTC,CASSPQRGIYNEQFF
TRBV7-9,-,-,TRBJ1-4,TGTGCCAGCAGCCCACCCGGCGGAGCTAATGAAAAACTGTTTTTT,CASSPPGGANEKLFF
TRBV27,TRBD1,-,TRBJ1-2,TGTGCCAGCAGTTCGAACAGGGGGTATGGCTACACCTTC,CASSSNRGYGYTF
TRBV5-4,TRBD2,-,TRBJ2-2,TGTGCCAGCACCCCCGGGAGGCGGGAGTTTCTCACCGGGGAGCTGTTTTTT,CASTPGRREFLTGELFF
TRBV27,TRBD2,-,TRBJ2-1,TGTGCCAGCAGTTTAGTAGCGGGAGGTGTTAATGAGCAGTTCTTC,CASSLVAGGVNEQFF
TRBV7-5,-,-,TRBJ2-1,TGTGCCAGAAGCCCGGGACTGTTCAATGAGCAGTTCTTC,CARSPGLFNEQFF
TRBV5-5,-,-,TRBJ1-5,TGTGCCAGCAGCCGCATGCCGCCGAGACTTTATAGCAATCAGCCCCAGCATTTT,CASSRMPPRLYSNQPQHF
TRBV9,-,few,TRBJ2-5,TGTGCCAGCAGCGTAGGCGGTTACCAAGAGACCCAGTACTTC,CASSVGGYQETQYF
TRBV6-6,TRBD2,once,TRBJ2-3,TGTGCCAGCAGTTACGGGACTAGCGGGGGTGGGGATACGCAGTATTTT,CASSYGTSGGGDTQYF